This T cell receptor (beta chain) was identified in a study of graft-versus-host responses after intestinal transplantation. Turning to the study itself: Multivisceral, liver-intestinal, or isolated intestinal transplants were performed in recipients. Among the recipients, all got anti-thymocyte globulin induction and then tacrolimus and steroids for roughly three years. Study findings and constraints: Early HvG declines after transplant were associated with peak circulating GvH clone levels. GvH clonotypes were identified within recipient marrow, with a subset emerging first in ileum or blood.

This clone is a singleton in its sample. What it binds is not known. The protocol was immunoSEQ multiplex PCR, while the TCRdb copy is restricted to in-frame clones and leaves out a portion. This sample has 71,000 or so clones; 90% occur once, and the top ten carry approximately 1.3%. Sequenced material: unstimulated CD8+ T cells sorted from spleen or lymph node cells, taken before intestinal transplant. This sequence was found in a human donor who received an intestinal transplant.

In DNA, the CDR3 is TGCAGCGTTATCCCTTACCCTGGAGGGTCCTACAATGAGCAGTTCTTC. Translated: CSVIPYPGGSYNEQFF. The chain links TRBV29-1 to TRBJ2-1, with a possible D match to TRBD2 (6 bases). The V and J ends lost 5 bases and 1 base respectively, with 18 bases between them. Germline V gene sequence: CDR1 SQVTM, CDR2 ANQGSEA. CDR3 length: 16 amino acids.